Sequencing of this T cell receptor beta chain was carried out in a study of CD8+ T cells in alopecia areata. RNA, once extracted, was reverse transcribed into cDNA for use as the sequencing template. Profiling relied on immunoSEQ multiplex PCR, and the TCRdb table lists in-frame clones only, not all of them. The table has around 190,000 clones, approximately 57% seen once. This clone occurred a few times. Regarding treatment: oral pan-JAK inhibitor, 5-10 mg twice daily. Germline CDR1 and CDR2: SGHTA and FQGNSA. CDR3 length: 13 amino acids. J was trimmed by 8 bases and V by 6 bases; bases with no gene match: 9.

The source material was CD4+ T cells sorted from blood, sampled at week 24, from a patient treated with tofacitinib. The chain combines TRBV7-2 with TRBJ1-2; TRBD1 matches at 7 bases. The origin of this receptor is a human donor with alopecia areata. The CDR3, as DNA: TGTGCCAGCAGTAGAGACAGGGTCGAGGGCTACACCTTC. It specifies CASSRDRVEGYTF.